This TCR beta chain was obtained from a study of beta chain features in type 1 diabetes. The study's findings and limits: Type 1 diabetes patients had TCRB CDR3s that were shorter (moderately but significantly so) in all four CD4+ subsets. A closer apparent resemblance between naive, central memory and Treg TCRB repertoires was seen in patients than in healthy donors. No resolution was reached here on whether HLA type influences TCRB rearrangement.

The investigators reverse transcribed all of the isolated RNA, so they sequenced expressed TCRB transcripts. The repertoire was sequenced with immunoSEQ multiplex PCR; TCRdb's copy has only in-frame clones and lacks some. The repertoire includes hundreds of thousands of clones, roughly an eighth of them detected once, and approximately 0.011% sits in the top ten. Details on this clone: The antigen remains undetermined.

Averaging about 100 mL, one heparinised blood draw was given by each donor. Sequencing was carried out using naive CD4+ T cells from blood. The sequence was collected from a young woman with type 1 diabetes.

CDR3 DNA: TGTGCCAGCAGTTGGGGGACTAGCACAGATACGCAGTATTTT. Translating it yields CASSWGTSTDTQYF. The chain recombines TRBV27 with TRBJ2-3; D is perhaps TRBD2 (6 bases). The germline CDR1 and CDR2 sequences are MNHEY and SMNVEV (reference sequence). The CDR3 has 14 amino acids. With 4 bases removed from V and 0 bases from J, the gap between germline ends came to 8 bases.